One TCR beta chain is described in this entry. The data belong to a study of technical replicates of blood from a handful of donors. CDR3 size: 15 residues. V was pared by 7 bases and J by 0 bases, with 13 bases between. Germline lookup yields CDR1 MNHEY and CDR2 SVGAGI. Sequencing used immunoSEQ multiplex PCR; TCRdb keeps in-frame clones, though not all of them. The sample lists about 70,000 clones; approximately 90% were seen once. The chain uses TRBV6-5 and TRBJ1-5, with D unresolved. The source material was T cells isolated from PBMCs. This TCR came from a human donor in good health. CDR3 loop: CASMITHLSNQPQHF. CDR3 bases: TGTGCCAGCATGATTACACACCTTAGCAATCAGCCCCAGCATTTT.